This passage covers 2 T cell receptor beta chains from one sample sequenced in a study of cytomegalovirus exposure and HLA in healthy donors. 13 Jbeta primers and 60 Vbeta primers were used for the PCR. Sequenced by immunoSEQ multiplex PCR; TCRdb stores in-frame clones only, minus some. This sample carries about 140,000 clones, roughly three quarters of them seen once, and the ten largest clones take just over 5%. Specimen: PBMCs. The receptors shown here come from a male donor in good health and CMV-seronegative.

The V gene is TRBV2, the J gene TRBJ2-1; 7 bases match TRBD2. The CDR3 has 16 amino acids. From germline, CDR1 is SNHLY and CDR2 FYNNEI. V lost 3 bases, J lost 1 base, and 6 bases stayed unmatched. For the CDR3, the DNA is TGTGCCAGCAGTGAGGGTAGGGGAGGGTCCTACAATGAGCAGTTCTTC. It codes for CASSEGRGGSYNEQFF. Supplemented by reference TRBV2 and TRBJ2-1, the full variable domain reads EPEVTQTPSHQVTQMGQEVILRCVPISNHLYFYWYRQILGQKVEFLVSFYNNEISEKSEIFDDQFSVERPDGSNFTLKIRSTKLEDSAMYFCASSEGRGGSYNEQFFGPGTRLTVL.

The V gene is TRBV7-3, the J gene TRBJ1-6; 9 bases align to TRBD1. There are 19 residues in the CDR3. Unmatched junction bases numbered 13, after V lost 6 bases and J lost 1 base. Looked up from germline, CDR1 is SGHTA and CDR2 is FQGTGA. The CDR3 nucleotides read TGTGCCAGCAGACCATCCGGGACAGGGTCGGGATCCTATAATTCACCCCTCCACTTT. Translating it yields CASRPSGTGSGSYNSPLHF.